The rows below give T cell receptor beta chains drawn from one sample of a study of graft-versus-host responses after intestinal transplantation. This table comes from immunoSEQ multiplex PCR, and its TCRdb copy is limited to in-frame clones, with some not included. Among fewer than 10,000 clones, 78% were seen once, and the ten largest hold around 22%. Sample: ileum tissue, taken approximately 530 days after intestinal transplant. These receptors originate from a human patient who received an intestinal transplant, so some T cells may come from the graft donor. Each CDR3 is given with its conserved first and last residue. A D gene is named only where the DNA matches it firmly. Some rows mark clone size as missing; the rest say once, few, many or name a class of expanded clone.

v_gene	d_gene	abundance	j_gene	CDR3aa	CDR3nt
TRBV5-8	NA	few	TRBJ2-3	CASSFGSGEYTDTQYF	TGTGCCAGCAGCTTCGGGTCGGGGGAGTACACAGATACGCAGTATTTT
TRBV6-1	NA	few	TRBJ1-2	CASGGIYGYTF	TGTGCCAGCGGGGGTATATATGGCTACACCTTC
TRBV5-1	NA	NA	TRBJ2-1	CASSLIPTYNEQFF	TGCGCCAGCAGCTTAATCCCCACCTACAATGAGCAGTTCTTC
TRBV16	NA	NA	TRBJ1-5	CASSNREGSNQPQHF	TGTGCCAGCAGCAACAGGGAAGGAAGCAATCAGCCCCAGCATTTT
TRBV7-9	NA	NA	TRBJ1-1	CASSLGTVVRMNTEAFF	TGTGCCAGCAGCTTAGGTACGGTGGTGAGAATGAACACTGAAGCTTTCTTT
TRBV7-9	NA	few	TRBJ1-3	CASSLAGNTIYF	TGTGCCAGCAGCTTAGCAGGGAACACCATATATTTT
TRBV15	NA	NA	TRBJ2-4	CATSTRDSAKNIQYF	TGTGCCACCAGCACTCGGGACTCGGCCAAAAACATTCAGTACTTC
TRBV27	NA	few	TRBJ2-7	CASSFGGRRSEQYF	TGTGCCAGCAGTTTTGGGGGAAGAAGGAGCGAGCAGTACTTC
TRBV7-4	NA	NA	TRBJ2-7	CASSPRSEDACSYEQYF	TGTGCCAGCAGCCCCCGGTCTGAGGACGCTTGCTCCTACGAGCAGTACTTC
TRBV10-3	TRBD2	NA	TRBJ2-1	CAISESSGTSGGVSYNEQFF	TGTGCCATCAGTGAGTCGTCGGGGACTAGCGGTGGTGTGTCCTACAATGAGCAGTTCTTC
TRBV28	NA	NA	TRBJ2-1	CASRLHPNEQFF	TGTGCCAGCAGGTTACACCCCAATGAGCAGTTCTTC
TRBV30	NA	NA	TRBJ1-5	CAWSRGQNQPQHF	TGTGCCTGGAGTCGCGGACAAAATCAGCCCCAGCATTTT
TRBV4-1	TRBD2	NA	TRBJ2-1	CASSQGPNSGVRNEQFF	TGCGCCAGCAGCCAAGGTCCAAATAGCGGGGTAAGGAATGAGCAGTTCTTC
TRBV5-1	NA	NA	TRBJ2-3	CASSLAGADTQYF	TGCGCCAGCAGCTTGGCAGGAGCAGATACGCAGTATTTT
TRBV7-8	TRBD2	NA	TRBJ2-3	CASSRGLAGTFDTQYF	TGTGCCAGCAGCCGTGGACTAGCGGGAACATTTGATACGCAGTATTTT
TRBV30	TRBD1	NA	TRBJ2-3	CASDRARTDTQYF	TGTGCCTCGGACAGGGCCCGCACAGATACGCAGTATTTT
TRBV10-3	TRBD2	NA	TRBJ2-1	CAISKREKVILYNEQFF	TGTGCCATCAGCAAGCGGGAGAAGGTAATTTTGTACAATGAGCAGTTCTTC
TRBV11-2	NA	few	TRBJ2-1	CASSLGSGWDNEQFF	TGTGCCAGCAGCTTAGGGTCAGGGTGGGACAATGAGCAGTTCTTC
TRBV7-2	TRBD1	NA	TRBJ2-6	CASSLALATGAPSGANVLTF	TGTGCCAGCAGCTTAGCGCTAGCGACAGGGGCTCCCTCTGGGGCCAACGTCCTGACTTTC
TRBV4-1	NA	NA	TRBJ1-2	CASSQAEHFQKDGYTF	TGCGCCAGCAGCCAAGCGGAACATTTCCAGAAGGATGGCTACACCTTC
TRBV4-3	TRBD2	NA	TRBJ2-2	CASSQGLLAGGLVGELFF	TGCGCCAGCAGCCAAGGCCTTCTCGCGGGGGGGCTTGTCGGGGAGCTGTTTTTT
TRBV15	NA	NA	TRBJ1-1	CATAKTESTEAFF	TGTGCCACAGCTAAGACAGAGAGCACTGAAGCTTTCTTT
TRBV28	TRBD1	NA	TRBJ2-7	CASGGGTGIYEQYF	TGTGCCAGCGGAGGCGGGACAGGTATTTACGAGCAGTACTTC
TRBV28	NA	NA	TRBJ1-2	CASTPRDYGYTF	TGTGCCAGCACCCCCAGGGACTATGGCTACACCTTC
TRBV18	NA	few	TRBJ1-1	CASSPFQEMNTEAFF	TGTGCCAGCTCACCCTTCCAGGAGATGAACACTGAAGCTTTCTTT
TRBV27	NA	NA	TRBJ1-5	CASSLVGFGGQPQHF	TGTGCCAGCAGTTTAGTGGGTTTCGGTGGTCAGCCCCAGCATTTT
TRBV7-9	NA	NA	TRBJ2-7	CASRDGGYSYEQYF	TGTGCCAGCAGGGATGGAGGCTACTCCTACGAGCAGTACTTC
TRBV5-6	NA	NA	TRBJ1-1	CASSWGRGTEAFF	TGTGCCAGCAGCTGGGGGAGGGGGACTGAAGCTTTCTTT
TRBV6-5	NA	NA	TRBJ2-3	CASSPPGTDTQYF	TGTGCCAGCAGTCCCCCTGGGACAGATACGCAGTATTTT
TRBV4-2	TRBD2	NA	TRBJ2-3	CASSQVSGGFTDTQYF	TGTGCCAGCAGCCAAGTGAGCGGGGGGTTCACAGATACGCAGTATTTT
TRBV7-2	TRBD1	NA	TRBJ2-7	CASSLTGAEQYF	TGTGCCAGCAGCTTGACAGGGGCCGAGCAGTACTTC
TRBV6-5	NA	NA	TRBJ1-2	CASSYSGGYGYTF	TGTGCCAGCAGTTACTCAGGGGGCTATGGCTACACCTTC
TRBV7-2	TRBD1	NA	TRBJ2-7	CASSQSRDSFSYEQYF	TGCGCCAGCAGCCAGAGCCGGGACAGCTTCTCCTACGAGCAGTACTTC
TRBV7-9	NA	once	TRBJ2-2	CASSLGPESNTGELFF	TGTGCCAGCAGCTTAGGCCCGGAATCAAACACCGGGGAGCTGTTTTTT
TRBV14	TRBD1	NA	TRBJ1-2	CASSQRQGYRDGYTF	TGTGCCAGCAGCCAAAGACAGGGATACAGGGATGGCTACACCTTC
TRBV7-2	NA	NA	TRBJ1-6	CASSLWGLSYNSPLHF	TGTGCCAGCAGCTTGTGGGGGTTGTCCTATAATTCACCCCTCCACTTT
TRBV5-1	NA	NA	TRBJ2-7	CASSLTTYEQYF	TGCGCCAGCAGCTTGACTACCTACGAGCAGTACTTC
TRBV29-1	NA	NA	TRBJ2-3	CSVSGGWENTDTQYF	TGTAGCGTGTCTGGCGGGTGGGAGAACACAGATACGCAGTATTTT
TRBV28	NA	NA	TRBJ2-7	CASSLASQGGDEQYF	TGTGCCAGCAGTTTAGCGTCACAGGGGGGGGACGAGCAGTACTTC
TRBV6-6	NA	NA	TRBJ2-2	CASSYQGGAAGELFF	TGTGCCAGCAGTTACCAGGGGGGGGCGGCCGGGGAGCTGTTTTTT
TRBV27	TRBD2	NA	TRBJ2-7	CASSSLGSGRARNEQYF	TGTGCCAGCAGTTCTCTAGGTAGCGGGAGGGCCAGGAACGAGCAGTACTTC
TRBV11-2	TRBD1	NA	TRBJ2-7	CASSWTGGSYEQYF	TGTGCCAGCAGCTGGACAGGGGGCTCCTACGAGCAGTACTTC
TRBV11-2	TRBD1	few	TRBJ2-7	CASILTIGGGLKLYEQYF	TGTGCCAGCATCCTGACAATAGGGGGCGGGCTTAAACTCTACGAGCAGTACTTC
TRBV27	NA	NA	TRBJ1-5	CASSHGHSNQPQHF	TGTGCCAGCAGTCACGGACATAGCAATCAGCCCCAGCATTTT
TRBV9	NA	NA	TRBJ1-1	CASSVVKGYNTEAFF	TGTGCCAGCAGCGTAGTAAAGGGTTATAACACTGAAGCTTTCTTT
TRBV6-1	NA	NA	TRBJ2-2	CASCAPPDTTGELFF	TGTGCCAGCTGTGCGCCCCCGGACACGACCGGGGAGCTGTTTTTT
TRBV4-1	NA	NA	TRBJ1-5	CASSRFGAESNQPQHF	TGCGCCAGCAGCCGCTTTGGCGCGGAAAGCAATCAGCCCCAGCATTTT
TRBV16	NA	once	TRBJ1-1	CASSQSGRRGMNTEAFF	TGTGCCAGCAGCCAATCTGGGCGAAGAGGGATGAACACTGAAGCTTTCTTT